This T cell receptor beta chain was recovered during a study of T-cell memory formation after mild COVID-19. MiXCR, applied by TCRdb to the 5' RACE reads, yields one record per CDR3 protein. This sample carries fewer than 70,000 distinct CDR3 sequences, 9% to 9.5% of them seen once, and the ten largest clones take more than 0.95%. The CDR3 is made up of 14 amino acids. V gave up 6 bases and J gave up 11 bases, with 22 bases separating them. Germline V CDR1 and CDR2: MNHNY, SVGAGI (reference sequence). Material for sequencing was PBMCs or a T cell subset sorted from them (not recorded which). This TCR was recovered from a man younger than 35 who had mild COVID-19 (a few samples of this study predate the infection). Cell type and time point are not known. This chain links TRBV6-6 with TRBJ1-1, with a possible D match to TRBD1 (5 bases). CDR3 in DNA: TGTGCCAGCAGGGACCTCCAGGGTTTAAGCGGCGCTTTCTTT. Encoded protein: CASRDLQGLSGAFF.